Listed below are T cell receptor beta chains from one sample, sequenced in a study of blood T cell repertoires in COVID-19. Generated by immunoSEQ multiplex PCR, the TCRdb table keeps only in-frame clones and is missing some. Of about 480,000 clones listed, about 89% were seen once; the top ten hold 4.3%. Sequencing input: peripheral blood. The origin of the receptors is a woman in her twenties or thirties with acute or convalescent COVID-19. Each CDR3 is given with its conserved first and last residue. The order of the fields is J gene, D gene, clone size, V gene, CDR3 protein, CDR3 DNA. The D gene is left open where the match is weak. Where a row states a size, it is once, few, many or the class of an expanded clone; other rows omit it.

TRBJ2-5	TRBD1	-	TRBV7-2	CASSLGQGLETQYF	TGTGCCAGCAGCCTGGGACAGGGGCTAGAGACCCAGTACTTC
TRBJ2-2	TRBD2	-	TRBV9	CASSGPSGGETGELFF	TGTGCCAGCAGCGGACCTAGCGGGGGAGAAACCGGGGAGCTGTTTTTT
TRBJ2-2	-	few	TRBV5-1	CASSLGTSNTGELFF	TGCGCCAGCAGCCTCGGGACATCGAACACCGGGGAGCTGTTTTTT
TRBJ1-2	-	-	TRBV2	CASSVSGRGDPAYGYTF	TGTGCCAGCAGTGTAAGCGGGAGGGGGGACCCCGCCTATGGCTACACCTTC
TRBJ1-2	-	-	TRBV10-3	CAISVEENYGYTF	TGTGCCATCAGTGTAGAGGAAAACTATGGCTACACCTTC
TRBJ2-1	TRBD1	-	TRBV6-2/TRBV6-3	CASSYTLTTRQGANGEQFF	TGTGCCAGCAGTTACACCCTAACGACCCGACAGGGAGCGAATGGTGAGCAGTTCTTC
TRBJ1-1	-	few	TRBV14	CASSQAATGLFEAFF	TGTGCCAGCAGCCAAGCGGCGACAGGCCTGTTTGAAGCTTTCTTT
TRBJ2-6	-	once	TRBV7-9	CASSSQGGSGANVLTF	TGTGCCAGCAGCTCTCAGGGGGGCTCTGGGGCCAACGTCCTGACTTTC
TRBJ1-1	-	-	TRBV5-1	CASRLDTEAFF	TGCGCCAGCAGACTCGACACTGAAGCTTTCTTT
TRBJ2-6	-	-	TRBV5-4	CASSSSGSGANVLTF	TGTGCCAGCAGCTCCTCGGGCTCTGGGGCCAACGTCCTGACTTTC
TRBJ1-2	-	once	TRBV14	CASGQNLNYGYTF	TGTGCCAGCGGACAGAACCTTAACTATGGCTACACCTTC
TRBJ1-1	-	-	TRBV5-1	CASSQGTEMNTEAFF	TGCGCCAGCAGCCAAGGTACAGAGATGAACACTGAAGCTTTCTTT
TRBJ2-3	TRBD2	-	TRBV5-1	CASSLGLAGGTDTQYF	TGCGCCAGCAGCTTGGGGCTAGCGGGGGGGACAGATACGCAGTATTTT
TRBJ2-3	-	-	TRBV15	CATSSGGGKSTDTQYF	TGTGCCACCAGCAGTGGTGGCGGAAAGAGCACAGATACGCAGTATTTT
TRBJ2-7	TRBD1	-	TRBV9	CASSARPGQGYEQYF	TGTGCCAGCAGCGCCCGCCCGGGACAGGGCTACGAGCAGTACTTC
TRBJ1-4	-	-	TRBV9	CASSVGAANEKLFF	TGTGCCAGCAGCGTAGGTGCGGCTAATGAAAAACTGTTTTTT
TRBJ1-2	TRBD1	-	TRBV6-6	CASSYSRQGGSYTF	TGTGCCAGCAGTTACTCGAGACAGGGCGGGAGCTACACCTTC
TRBJ1-1	TRBD1	-	TRBV5-1	CASSFTGVSGNTEAFF	TGCGCCAGCAGCTTCACAGGGGTGAGTGGGAACACTGAAGCTTTCTTT
TRBJ1-2	TRBD1	once	TRBV18	CASSLGQANLNYGYTF	TGTGCCAGCTCACTGGGACAGGCCAACTTGAACTATGGCTACACCTTC
TRBJ1-1	-	-	TRBV2	CASSDRVNTEAFF	TGTGCCAGCAGTGACAGGGTCAACACTGAAGCTTTCTTT
TRBJ2-5	-	-	TRBV2	CASRLVRQETQYF	TGTGCCAGCAGACTAGTTAGACAAGAGACCCAGTACTTC
TRBJ1-2	-	-	TRBV5-4	CASAARGNNYGYTF	TGTGCCAGCGCAGCCAGAGGGAATAACTATGGCTACACCTTC
TRBJ2-7	-	-	TRBV5-1	CASSFILGGEQYF	TGCGCCAGCAGCTTTATTTTAGGGGGCGAGCAGTACTTC
TRBJ2-1	TRBD1	-	TRBV9	CASSAPFGTGYNEQFF	TGTGCCAGCAGCGCCCCCTTCGGGACAGGTTACAATGAGCAGTTCTTC
TRBJ2-5	TRBD2	-	TRBV7-2	CASSFSSGKETQYF	TGTGCCAGCAGCTTTTCTAGCGGTAAAGAGACCCAGTACTTC
TRBJ1-5	-	-	TRBV30	CAWSLWAGNQPQHF	TGTGCCTGGAGTCTCTGGGCAGGCAATCAGCCCCAGCATTTT
TRBJ2-3	TRBD2	-	TRBV7-9	CASSLGTSGDTQYF	TGTGCCAGCAGCTTAGGAACTAGCGGGGATACGCAGTATTTT
TRBJ1-1	-	-	TRBV5-4	CASSPGYGNTEAFF	TGTGCCAGCAGCCCAGGGTACGGGAACACTGAAGCTTTCTTT
TRBJ2-3	TRBD2	many	TRBV25-1	CASSDPRGAGGTQYF	TGTGCCAGCAGTGATCCCCGGGGAGCGGGGGGTACGCAGTATTTT
TRBJ1-1	-	-	TRBV19	CASTGFTEAFF	TGTGCCAGTACCGGGTTCACTGAAGCTTTCTTT
TRBJ2-3	-	-	TRBV6-1	CASSESFPTDTQYF	TGTGCCAGCAGTGAATCATTCCCCACAGATACGCAGTATTTT
TRBJ2-1	-	-	TRBV6-1	CASSEEVRSGYSGNEQFF	TGTGCCAGCAGTGAAGAAGTTAGGAGCGGGTATTCGGGGAATGAGCAGTTCTTC